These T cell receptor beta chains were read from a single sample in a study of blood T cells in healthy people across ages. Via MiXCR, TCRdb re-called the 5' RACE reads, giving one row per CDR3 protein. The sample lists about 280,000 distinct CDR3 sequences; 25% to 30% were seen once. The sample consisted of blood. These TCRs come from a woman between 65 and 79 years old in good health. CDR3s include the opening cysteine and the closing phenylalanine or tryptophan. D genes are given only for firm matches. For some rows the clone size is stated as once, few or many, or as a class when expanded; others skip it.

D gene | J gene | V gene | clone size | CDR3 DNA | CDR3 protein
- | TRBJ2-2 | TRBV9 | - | TGTGCCAGCAGCAATGGGGGGGAGCTGTTTTTT | CASSNGGELFF
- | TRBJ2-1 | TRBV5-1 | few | TGCGCCAGCAGCTTGGGGCAGCAGAGGTGGGATGAGCAGTTCTTC | CASSLGQQRWDEQFF
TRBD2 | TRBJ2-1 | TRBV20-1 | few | TGCAGTGCTAGGTGGGCGGGAGCCTTGAATGAGCAGTTCTTC | CSARWAGALNEQFF
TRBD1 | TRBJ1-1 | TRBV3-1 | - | TGTGCCAGCAGCCCGACAGGGGCGTACGGAGCTTTCTTT | CASSPTGAYGAFF
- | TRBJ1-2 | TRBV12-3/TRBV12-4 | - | TGTGCCAGCAGTCAAACGATGACATGGGGCTATGGCTACACCTTC | CASSQTMTWGYGYTF
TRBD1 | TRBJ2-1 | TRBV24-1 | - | TGTGCCACCAGTGAAGGGACAGACCCCAATGAGCAGTTCTTC | CATSEGTDPNEQFF
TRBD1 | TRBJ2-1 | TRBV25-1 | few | TGTGCCAGCAGTGACCGACAGGGTGGTGAGCAGTTCTTC | CASSDRQGGEQFF
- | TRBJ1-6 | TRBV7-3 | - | TGTGCCAGCAGCGTCCGGGCCGGGGGTTCACCCCTCCACTTT | CASSVRAGGSPLHF
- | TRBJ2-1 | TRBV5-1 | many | TGCGCCAGCAGCCCCAACGGGGAGCCCTACAATGAGCAGTTCTTC | CASSPNGEPYNEQFF
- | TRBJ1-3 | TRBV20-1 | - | TGCAGTGCCAGGGGTTTTGCTGGAAACACCATATATTTT | CSARGFAGNTIYF
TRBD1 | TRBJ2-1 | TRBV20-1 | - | TGCAGTGCTCCAAGTCCCGGGACAGGTTTTAATGAGCAGTTCTTC | CSAPSPGTGFNEQFF
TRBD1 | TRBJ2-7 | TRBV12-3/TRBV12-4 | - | TGTGCCAGCAGTTTAACAGGGGCCGATACTTACGAGCAGTACTTC | CASSLTGADTYEQYF
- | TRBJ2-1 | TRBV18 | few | TGTGCCAGCTCACCTACGGCCGCCGACAGTATCTATGAGCAGTTCTTC | CASSPTAADSIYEQFF
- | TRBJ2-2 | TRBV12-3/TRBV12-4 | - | TGTGCCAGCAGCCCGAGAGGGAGACCATCCGCGAACACCGGGGAGCTGTTTTTT | CASSPRGRPSANTGELFF
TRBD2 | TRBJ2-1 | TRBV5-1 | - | TGCGCCAGCAGCTTGTGGGCGGGAGAGGATGAGCAGTTCTTC | CASSLWAGEDEQFF
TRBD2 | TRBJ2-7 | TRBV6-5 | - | TGTGCCAGCAGTTACACGTCAGGACTAGCGGGAGTCTACGAGCAGTACTTC | CASSYTSGLAGVYEQYF
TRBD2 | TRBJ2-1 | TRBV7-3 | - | TGTGCCAGCACCCCGGGGGGAGGTAACAATGAACAGTTCTTC | CASTPGGGNNEQFF
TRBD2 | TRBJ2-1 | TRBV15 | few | TGTGCCACCAGCAAAACCCCTAGCGGGAGGGGCGATCCTGAGCAGTTCTTC | CATSKTPSGRGDPEQFF
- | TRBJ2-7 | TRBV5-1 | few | TGCGCCAGCCAAGAGAGACACCCCAACTACGAGCAGTACTTC | CASQERHPNYEQYF
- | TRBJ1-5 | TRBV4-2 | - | TGTGCCAGCAGCCAAGAGCACCTCTTTAGCAATCAGCCCCAGCATTTT | CASSQEHLFSNQPQHF
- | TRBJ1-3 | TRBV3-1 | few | TGTGCCAGCAGCCAAGAAAGAGGGCAGATCGGAAGAAACACCATATATTTT | CASSQERGQIGRNTIYF
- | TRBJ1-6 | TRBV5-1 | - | TGCGCCAGCAGCCCACAGGGCTTGAATTCACCCCTCCACTTT | CASSPQGLNSPLHF
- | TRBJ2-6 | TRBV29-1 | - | TGCAGCGCCCCTCTAAGTGGGACCAACGTCCTGACTTTC | CSAPLSGTNVLTF
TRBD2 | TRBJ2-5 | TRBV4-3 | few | TGCGCCAGCAGCCAAACTATAGCGGGAGGGCGAGGAGAGACCCAGTACTTC | CASSQTIAGGRGETQYF
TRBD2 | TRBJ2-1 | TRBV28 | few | TGTGCCAGCAGTTTATCCCCCGGGAGCGGGGGGCAGTTCTTC | CASSLSPGSGGQFF
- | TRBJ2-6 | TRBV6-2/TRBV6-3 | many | TGTGCCAGCAGTAGGGAGAAATCTGGGGCCAACGTCCTGACTTTC | CASSREKSGANVLTF
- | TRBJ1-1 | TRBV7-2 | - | TGTGCCAGCAACTTAGCTGGGGTTACGACTGAAGCTTTCTTT | CASNLAGVTTEAFF
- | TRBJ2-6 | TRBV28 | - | TGTGCCAGCATGAGGGAGTCTGGGGCCAACGTCCTGACTTTC | CASMRESGANVLTF
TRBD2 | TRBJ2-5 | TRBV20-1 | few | TGCAGTGCTAGAGAAGGCGGGAGGGCCAAGCAGACCCAGTACTTC | CSAREGGRAKQTQYF
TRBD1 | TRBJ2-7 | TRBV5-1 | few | TGCGCCAGCAGCGACAGGGAGTGGGGGTACGAGCAGTACTTC | CASSDREWGYEQYF
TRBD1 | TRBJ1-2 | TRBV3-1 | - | TGTGCCAGCAGCGCTCTCGGACAGGCCGCTAACTATGGCTACACCTTC | CASSALGQAANYGYTF
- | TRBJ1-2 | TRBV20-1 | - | TGCAGTGCTACCATAGGTTGGAATGGCTACACCTTC | CSATIGWNGYTF
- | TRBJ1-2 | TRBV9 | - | TGTGCCAGCAGCGTGGGGACGGCCCAGCTTCGGGGGTATGGCTACACCTTC | CASSVGTAQLRGYGYTF
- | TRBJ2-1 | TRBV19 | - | TGTGCCAGTAGGGGCGGGGTCCCCTACAATGAGCAGTTCTTC | CASRGGVPYNEQFF
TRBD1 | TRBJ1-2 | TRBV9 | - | TGTGCCAGCAGCGTAGATACAGGGGAAAATGGCTACACCTTC | CASSVDTGENGYTF
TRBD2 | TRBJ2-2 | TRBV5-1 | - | TGCGCCAGCGAAGTAGCGGGAGTTAACACCGGGGAGCTGTTTTTT | CASEVAGVNTGELFF
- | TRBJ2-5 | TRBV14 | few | TGTGCCAGCAGCCAAAGCCGTCTAATTAGGACCCAGTACTTC | CASSQSRLIRTQYF
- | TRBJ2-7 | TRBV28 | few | TGTGCCAGCAGTGGGGAGGAGCGACCATCCTACGAGCAGTACTTC | CASSGEERPSYEQYF
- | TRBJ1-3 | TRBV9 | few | TGTGCCAGCAGCGCATACGTTGCGGCGCAAGGCGCCATATATTTT | CASSAYVAAQGAIYF
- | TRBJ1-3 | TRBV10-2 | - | TGCGCCAGCCAGGTTTCCACTGGAAACACCATATATTTT | CASQVSTGNTIYF
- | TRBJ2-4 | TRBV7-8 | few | TGTGCCAGCAGCTTAGGGGGTCTTCAGTACTTC | CASSLGGLQYF
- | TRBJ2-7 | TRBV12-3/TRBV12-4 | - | TGTGCCAGCAGTTTCTCTGGTAGGGGTAGACACGAGCAGTACTTC | CASSFSGRGRHEQYF
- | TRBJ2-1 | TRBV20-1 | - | TGCAGTGCTAGGATCGGCGAGAGCTCCTACAATGAGCAGTTCTTC | CSARIGESSYNEQFF